The clone carrying this TCR beta chain was counted many times. Its cognate antigen is unknown. A single record per CDR3 protein comes from TCRdb applying MiXCR to the RT-PCR reads. The table has approximately 530,000 distinct CDR3 sequences, less than 7.5% seen once; the top ten hold around 13%. The sample comes from a study of response to subunit inactivated influenza vaccine. Study findings and constraints: The authors proposed limited new T cell recruitment per seasonal influenza vaccination.

CDR3 length equals 14 residues. Germline V gene lookup returns CDR1 SGHRS and CDR2 YFSETQ. Trimming took 1 base from V and 8 from J, leaving 15 bases between them. The receptor was derived from a man between 50 and 69 years old who received an inactivated influenza vaccine. J is TRBJ1-2 and V is TRBV5-1, with D possibly TRBD1 on 5 matching bases. Sequenced material: PBMCs from blood, taken roughly 24 months after vaccination. The CDR3 is CASSLTGDQTGYTF. CDR3 coding DNA: TGCGCCAGCAGCTTGACAGGCGACCAGACGGGCTACACCTTC.